These 26 T cell receptor beta chains came from one sample sequenced in a study of T cells in Graves' hyperthyroidism and ophthalmopathy. Amplified TCR beta CDR3 regions came from RNA transcripts. A set of HTBI primers served as the primers for a first-round RT-PCR of the TCR CDR3. One entry per CDR3 protein results from TCRdb running MiXCR on the multiplex PCR reads. Counted here are 600,000 to 800,000 distinct CDR3 sequences, around 40% occurring once; the ten biggest clones make up around 29%. The sample taken for sequencing was blood. These receptors came from a woman between 40 and 55 years old with Graves' hyperthyroidism.

This clonotype was seen just once. J is TRBJ1-2 and V is TRBV10-3; 8 nucleotides agree with TRBD1. The CDR3 consists of 15 residues. Germline V gene lookup returns CDR1 ENHRY and CDR2 SYGVKD. Trimming at V came to 3 bases and at J to 6 bases, leaving 9 bases not matched to a gene. This CDR3 is CAISEYSGGSHGYTF. CDR3 sequence (DNA): TGTGCCATCAGTGAATACTCAGGGGGCAGCCATGGCTACACCTTC.

The rearrangement joins TRBV29-1 to TRBJ1-1; tentatively, D is TRBD1 (6 bases). This CDR3 has 13 residues. Germline CDR1 SQVTM, CDR2 ANQGSEA. V gave up 8 bases and J gave up 7 bases, with 20 bases separating them. The CDR3 bases are TGCAGCACTAGAGGGGGTAGGGGCCATGAAGCTTTCTTT. It is translated as CSTRGGRGHEAFF.

There are many counts of this clonotype. The chain employs TRBV7-2 and TRBJ2-7; no firm D call. CDR3 length: 15 residues. Trimming stripped 0 bases from V and 3 bases from J, with 12 bases between. In germline, CDR1 is SGHTA, CDR2 FQGNSA. This chain's CDR3 is CASSLALVESYEQYF. In DNA, the CDR3 is TGTGCCAGCAGCTTAGCGCTGGTAGAAAGCTACGAGCAGTACTTC.

The rearrangement links TRBV20-1 to TRBJ2-1; 7 bases match TRBD2. Trimming at V came to 6 bases and at J to 5 bases, leaving 7 bases not matched to a gene. The CDR3 runs 13 residues. The germline gives CDR1 DFQATT, CDR2 SNEGSKA (reference sequence). In nucleotides, the CDR3 is TGCAGTGCCACTACTAGCGTGGACAATGAGCAGTTCTTC. As protein: CSATTSVDNEQFF.

Note on this clonotype: Just one base apart from a much larger clone, this may be a read error. This chain connects TRBV6-5 to TRBJ1-2, with TRBD1 matching over 8 bases. Trimming at V came to 7 bases and at J to 11 bases, leaving 12 bases not matched to a gene. This CDR3 has 13 residues. The germline CDR1 and CDR2 sequences are MNHEY and SVGAGI. CDR3 loop: CASTLTTGGYYTF. The CDR3 nucleotides read TGTGCCAGCACACTTACAACAGGGGGATATTACACCTTC.

This clonotype was seen many times. This chain uses TRBV20-1 with TRBJ1-1; unclear D gene. The CDR3 totals 13 residues. CDR1 is DFQATT and CDR2 is SNEGSKA in the germline V gene (reference sequence). Trimming took off 0 bases at V and 4 bases at J, with 9 bases between the two ends. For the CDR3, the DNA is TGCAGTGCTAGAGATGCGGCGGGCACTGAAGCTTTCTTT. Its protein is CSARDAAGTEAFF.

Comments on this clonotype: With a much larger clone just one base away, this may be a read error. The chain uses TRBV10-3 and TRBJ2-2; 8 bases align to TRBD1. V lost 3 bases, J lost 6 bases, and 18 bases stayed unmatched. Germline CDR1 and CDR2: ENHRY and SYGVKD. The CDR3 contains 19 residues. CDR3 amino acids: CAISDELWTGRGGAGELFF. The CDR3 region has the DNA TGTGCCATCAGTGATGAACTCTGGACAGGGCGTGGTGGAGCCGGGGAGCTGTTTTTT.

This clonotype has at least ten counts. The genes are TRBV19 and TRBJ1-5; D uncertain. Germline V lookup: CDR1 LNHDA, CDR2 SQIVND (reference sequence). Trimming pared 1 base from V and 3 bases from J, leaving 4 bases between. The CDR3 covers 13 residues. The CDR3 protein is CASSIVLNQPQHF. DNA for the CDR3: TGTGCCAGTAGTATAGTACTCAATCAGCCCCAGCATTTT.

The chain has TRBV5-1 and TRBJ1-1, with D perhaps matching TRBD1 (6 bases). Deletions cut 4 bases from V and 3 bases from J, with 19 bases between. CDR3 length: 16 amino acids. CDR1 and CDR2 (germline): SGHRS, YFSETQ. CDR3 region: CASSLRGKGVDTEAFF. The CDR3 DNA follows: TGCGCCAGCAGCCTTCGAGGGAAGGGGGTAGACACTGAAGCTTTCTTT.

In this sample, this clonotype turned up many times. The chain links TRBV5-6 to TRBJ1-3; tentatively, D is TRBD1 (6 bases). The CDR3 has 15 residues. The ends were cut back, 2 bases at V and 0 bases at J, with 9 bases in the middle. Germline CDR1 reads SGHDT; CDR2 reads YYEEEE. The chain's CDR3 is CASSLTGNSGNTIYF. The CDR3 DNA is TGTGCCAGCAGCTTAACAGGGAACTCTGGAAACACCATATATTTT. Complete variable domain (other parts from reference TRBV5-6 and TRBJ1-3): DAGVTQSPTHLIKTRGQQVTLRCSPKSGHDTVSWYQQALGQGPQFIFQYYEEEERQRGNFPDRFSGHQFPNYSSELNVNALLLGDSALYLCASSLTGNSGNTIYFGEGSWLTVV.

The V gene is TRBV6-2 or TRBV6-3, the J gene TRBJ1-1, with D unresolved. CDR1 and CDR2 (germline): MNHEY, SVGEGT. The CDR3 spans 14 residues. Between the trimmed V and J ends, which lost 0 bases and 6 bases, there was a span of 11 bases. The DNA for the CDR3 is TGTGCCAGCAGTTACTCGACTGGGGTGCCTGAAGCTTTCTTT. This codes for CASSYSTGVPEAFF.

This clonotype was counted only a few times. The V gene is TRBV2, the J gene TRBJ1-1, with D unresolved. Germline V gene lookup returns CDR1 SNHLY and CDR2 FYNNEI. V was clipped by 6 bases and J by 8 bases, with 13 bases between them. The CDR3 extends over 12 amino acids. The CDR3 protein is CASRMGGSEAFF. The CDR3 coding sequence is TGTGCCAGCAGAATGGGTGGCAGCGAAGCTTTCTTT.

As to this clonotype: Just one base apart from a much larger clone, this may be a read error. The rearrangement uses TRBV24-1 and TRBJ2-2; D is tentatively TRBD1 or TRBD2 (5 bases each). Germline V CDR1 and CDR2: KGHDR, SFDVKD. The CDR3 totals 14 residues. This CDR3 reads CAASDPRGVGELFF. The CDR3 DNA reads as TGTGCCGCCAGTGATCCCAGAGGGGTCGGGGAGCTGTTTTTT.

Worth noting for this clonotype: One end of the junction is discordant with germline, which a read error may explain. The J gene is TRBJ1-2, the V gene TRBV6-8; D possibly corresponds to TRBD1 (5 bases). The germline V gene encodes CDR1 MNHGY and CDR2 SAAAGT. The CDR3 is made up of 14 amino acids. The CDR3 sequence: CVTSWGRTNYGFTF. CDR3 DNA sequence: TGTGTCACCAGTTGGGGCAGAACTAACTATGGCTTCACCTTC.

This clonotype was found many times. J is TRBJ2-2 and V is TRBV5-1; TRBD1 matches at 8 bases. The CDR3 totals 15 residues. Germline lookup yields CDR1 SGHRS and CDR2 YFSETQ. With V trimmed by 4 bases and J by 5 bases, 7 bases remained unmatched. CDR3 DNA: TGCGCCAGCAGCCCGGGACAGGCCTGGACCGGGGAGCTGTTTTTT. As protein: CASSPGQAWTGELFF.

This clonotype was recorded at least ten times. The chain has TRBV6-5 and TRBJ1-2, with TRBD1 as a possible D gene (6 bases). Germline V gives CDR1 MNHEY, CDR2 SVGAGI. The CDR3 length is 15 residues. The V end was cut by 0 bases, the J end by 3 bases, with 11 bases between. As DNA, the CDR3 is TGTGCCAGCAGTTACTCGAACAGGGTTGACTATGGCTACACCTTC. Translated: CASSYSNRVDYGYTF.

Only a few counts were recorded for this clonotype. The chain uses TRBV9 and TRBJ2-3; D unresolved. Trimming took off 0 bases at V and 0 bases at J, with 8 bases between the two ends. This CDR3 contains 15 residues. Germline assignment: CDR1 SGDLS and CDR2 YYNGEE. For the CDR3, the DNA is TGTGCCAGCAGCGTAGGGGATACTAGCACAGATACGCAGTATTTT. Its protein is CASSVGDTSTDTQYF. The variable domain in full, with the rest retrieved from reference TRBV9 and TRBJ2-3, is DSGVTQTPKHLITATGQRVTLRCSPRSGDLSVYWYQQSLDQGLQFLIQYYNGEERAKGNILERFSAQQFPDLHSELNLSSLELGDSALYFCASSVGDTSTDTQYFGPGTRLTVL.

DNA for the CDR3: TGTGCCATCAGAACCGGGAGTACTTACGAGCAGTACTTC. It translates to CAIRTGSTYEQYF. This chain uses TRBV10-3 with TRBJ2-7, with a weak D call TRBD2 (6 bases). The germline V and J ends were trimmed by 6 bases and 4 bases, with 13 bases remaining between them. Germline V gene sequence: CDR1 ENHRY, CDR2 SYGVKD. The CDR3 is 13 amino acids.

This chain connects TRBV19 to TRBJ1-1; a possible D gene is TRBD1 (5 bases). V shed 4 bases and J shed 2 bases, with 11 bases lying between them. The CDR3 loop spans 14 amino acids. Germline lookup yields CDR1 LNHDA and CDR2 SQIVND (reference sequence). DNA for the CDR3: TGTGCCAGTAGTAAATTGGGGACCAACACTGAAGCTTTCTTT. It translates to CASSKLGTNTEAFF.

This clonotype was seen a few times. The J gene is TRBJ1-1, the V gene TRBV7-9; weak D call: TRBD1 (6 bases). The CDR3 totals 16 residues. The V gene lost 2 bases and the J gene lost 6 bases, with 19 bases spanning the gap. Germline CDR1 reads SEHNR; CDR2 reads FQNEAQ (reference sequence). The CDR3 here is CASSLRPRQGRSEAFF. The CDR3 DNA sequence: TGTGCCAGCAGCTTACGTCCCCGGCAGGGGCGATCTGAAGCTTTCTTT.

This rearrangement joins TRBV7-2 to TRBJ1-1; no clear D. With 5 bases removed from V and 8 bases from J, the gap between germline ends came to 18 bases. Germline V gene data show CDR1 as SGHTA and CDR2 as FQGNSA. The CDR3 has 14 residues. The CDR3 spells CASSTPPREGEAFF. Written as DNA, the CDR3 is TGTGCCAGCAGCACGCCCCCGCGGGAGGGCGAAGCTTTCTTT.

Here the CDR3 DNA reads TGTGCCAGTAGTATGCTCTTGGGGCGGAGCTCTGGAAACACCATATATTTT. Amino acid sequence: CASSMLLGRSSGNTIYF. The rearrangement joins TRBV19 to TRBJ1-3; tentative D call: TRBD1 (5 bases). The V end was cut by 3 bases, the J end by 0 bases, with 15 bases between. The CDR3 contains 17 residues. Germline V gene lookup returns CDR1 LNHDA and CDR2 SQIVND (reference sequence).

CDR3 in DNA: TGTGCCAGCAGTACCTCGGGACAGGGGCAGGCTAATGAAAAACTGTTTTTT. This codes for CASSTSGQGQANEKLFF. This chain connects TRBV5-6 to TRBJ1-4; TRBD1 matches at 10 bases. V shed 5 bases and J 3 bases; nucleotides not matched to a gene: 10. This CDR3 is built from 17 residues. Germline CDR1 is SGHDT and CDR2 is YYEEEE.

This clonotype was counted at least ten times. This chain uses TRBV24-1 with TRBJ1-6, with D possibly being TRBD1 (6 bases). The V gene's germline CDR1 is KGHDR and CDR2 SFDVKD. The CDR3 spans 13 residues. With 9 bases removed from V and 6 bases from J, the gap between germline ends came to 11 bases. CDR3 in amino acids: CATAGQSNSPLHF. The CDR3 DNA follows: TGTGCCACCGCCGGACAGAGTAATTCACCCCTCCACTTT.

This clonotype was detected many times. This chain joins TRBV20-1 and TRBJ2-7; D may match TRBD1 or TRBD2 (5 bases each). The CDR3 covers 11 residues. The V end lost 7 bases, the J end lost 2 bases, and 9 bases lay between the germline ends. The germline V gene has CDR1 DFQATT and CDR2 SNEGSKA (reference sequence). CDR3: CSVGGTYEQYF. CDR3 nucleotides: TGCAGTGTTGGGGGAACCTACGAGCAGTACTTC.

V and J are TRBV2 and TRBJ2-6; 10 nucleotides line up with TRBD1. V shed 6 bases and J 2 bases; nucleotides not matched to a gene: 4. The V gene's germline CDR1 is SNHLY and CDR2 FYNNEI. This CDR3 contains 16 residues. This CDR3 reads CASRGTGDTGANVLTF. CDR3 DNA: TGTGCCAGCAGGGGGACAGGGGATACTGGGGCCAACGTCCTGACTTTC.